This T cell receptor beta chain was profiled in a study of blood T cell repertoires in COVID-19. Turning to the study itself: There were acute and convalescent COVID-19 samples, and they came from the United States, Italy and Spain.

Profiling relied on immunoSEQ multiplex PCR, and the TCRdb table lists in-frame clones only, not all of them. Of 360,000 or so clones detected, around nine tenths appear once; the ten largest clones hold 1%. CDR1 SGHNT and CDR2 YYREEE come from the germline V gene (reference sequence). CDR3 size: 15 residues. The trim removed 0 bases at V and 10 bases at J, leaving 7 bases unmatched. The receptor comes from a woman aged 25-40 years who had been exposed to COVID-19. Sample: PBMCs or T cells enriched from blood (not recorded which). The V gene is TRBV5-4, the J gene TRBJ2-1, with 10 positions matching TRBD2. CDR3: CASSLALAGDREQFF. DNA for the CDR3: TGTGCCAGCAGCTTGGCCCTAGCGGGAGATCGGGAGCAGTTCTTC.